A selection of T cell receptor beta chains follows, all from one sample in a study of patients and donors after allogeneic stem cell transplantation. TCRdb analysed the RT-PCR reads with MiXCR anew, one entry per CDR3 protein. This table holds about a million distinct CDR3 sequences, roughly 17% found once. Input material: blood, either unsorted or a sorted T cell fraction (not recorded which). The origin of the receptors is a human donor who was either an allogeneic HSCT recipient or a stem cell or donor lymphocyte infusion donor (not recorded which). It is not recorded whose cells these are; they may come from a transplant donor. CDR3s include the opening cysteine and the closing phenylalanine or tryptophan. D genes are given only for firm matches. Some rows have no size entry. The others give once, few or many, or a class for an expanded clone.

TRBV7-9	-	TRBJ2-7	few	CASSLPGQFYEQYF	TGTGCCAGCAGCTTACCAGGACAGTTCTACGAGCAGTACTTC
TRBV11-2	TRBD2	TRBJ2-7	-	CASSLEASGSYEQYF	TGTGCCAGCAGCTTAGAAGCCAGCGGGAGTTACGAGCAGTACTTC
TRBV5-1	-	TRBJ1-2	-	CASSSVEGGYTF	TGCGCCAGCAGCTCGGTCGAGGGTGGCTACACCTTC
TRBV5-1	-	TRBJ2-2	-	CASSFNLDGGELFF	TGCGCCAGCAGCTTCAATTTAGACGGCGGGGAGCTGTTTTTT
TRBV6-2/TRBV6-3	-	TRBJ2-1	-	CASTLEGISNNEQFF	TGTGCCAGCACCCTCGAGGGGATTAGTAACAATGAGCAGTTCTTC
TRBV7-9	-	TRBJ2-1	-	CASLAGGYNEQFF	TGTGCCAGCTTAGCTGGAGGATACAATGAGCAGTTCTTC
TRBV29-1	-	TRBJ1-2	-	CSGRDSNGYTF	TGCAGCGGCCGCGACAGTAATGGCTACACCTTC
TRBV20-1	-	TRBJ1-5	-	CSARPGEGNQPQHF	TGCAGTGCGCGCCCCGGGGAAGGCAATCAGCCCCAGCATTTT
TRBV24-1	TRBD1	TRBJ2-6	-	CATSDATGSGANVLTF	TGTGCCACCAGTGATGCGACAGGGTCTGGGGCCAACGTCCTGACTTTC
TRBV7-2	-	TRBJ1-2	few	CASVLIGTAYGYTF	TGTGCCAGCGTCCTAATCGGGACGGCCTATGGCTACACCTTC
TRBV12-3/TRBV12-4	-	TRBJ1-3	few	CASSLRGALYSGNTIYF	TGTGCCAGCAGTTTAAGGGGAGCCCTCTACTCTGGAAACACCATATATTTT
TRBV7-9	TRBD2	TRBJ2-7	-	CASSWSGSLYEQYF	TGTGCCAGCAGCTGGAGCGGGAGTCTCTACGAGCAGTACTTC